This T cell receptor beta chain is drawn from a study of shared clonotypes between healthy human individuals. As to this clone: Its antigen is not identified.

Study-level results: The study generally estimated greater richness for naive than memory subsets.

The protocol was immunoSEQ multiplex PCR, while the TCRdb copy is restricted to in-frame clones and leaves out a portion. The data contain about 750,000 clones, 80% to 95% of them seen just once; the ten biggest clones take up under 30%. The naive CD8 population came from CD45RO-negative cells selected for CCR7, without terminally differentiated effector memory CD45RA+ cells. Adult donors, all healthy and HIV-negative, had no recent acute infections or vaccinations. The CDR3 extends over 14 amino acids. Germline V lookup: CDR1 SNHLY, CDR2 FYNNEI. V lost 9 bases and J 3 bases, leaving 16 bases between the germline ends.

The chain recombines TRBV2 with TRBJ2-3; no firm D call. The sequencing input was naive CD8+ T cells sorted from blood. The TCR sequence derives from a man aged 25 to 40 in good health. CDR3 sequence reads: CARNELAETDTQYF. DNA for the CDR3: TGTGCCAGAAATGAGCTGGCGGAAACAGATACGCAGTATTTT.